Only one count was recorded for the clone carrying this T cell receptor beta chain. This sample was included in a study of T cell changes during pregnancy in multiple sclerosis. This table comes from immunoSEQ multiplex PCR, and its TCRdb copy is limited to in-frame clones, with some not included. The sample lists 78,000 or so clones, 92% occurring once. This CDR3 is 14 amino acids long. V shed 7 bases and J 4 bases; nucleotides not matched to a gene: 10. CDR1 SQVTM and CDR2 ANQGSEA come from the germline V gene. Sequenced material: peripheral blood, taken before pregnancy. The V gene is TRBV29-1, the J gene TRBJ2-5; 9 bases map to TRBD2. The sequence was obtained from a female donor with multiple sclerosis, enrolled in a pregnancy study. The CDR3 sequence is CSADDSGGRETQYF. CDR3 sequence (DNA): TGCAGCGCTGACGATAGCGGGGGACGAGAGACCCAGTACTTC.